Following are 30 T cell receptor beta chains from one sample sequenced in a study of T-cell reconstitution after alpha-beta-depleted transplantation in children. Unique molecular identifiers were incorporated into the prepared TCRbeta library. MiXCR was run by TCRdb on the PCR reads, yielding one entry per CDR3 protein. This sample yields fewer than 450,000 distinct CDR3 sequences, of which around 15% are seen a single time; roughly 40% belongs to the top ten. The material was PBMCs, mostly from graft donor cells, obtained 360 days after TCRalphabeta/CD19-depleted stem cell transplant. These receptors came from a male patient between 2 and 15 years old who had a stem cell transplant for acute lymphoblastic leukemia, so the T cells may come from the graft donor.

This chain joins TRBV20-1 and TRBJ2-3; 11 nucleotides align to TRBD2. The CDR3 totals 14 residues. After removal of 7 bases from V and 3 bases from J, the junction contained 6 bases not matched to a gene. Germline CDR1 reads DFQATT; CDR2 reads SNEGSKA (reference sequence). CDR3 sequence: CSGFIAGGTDTQYF. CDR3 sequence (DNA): TGCAGTGGGTTTATAGCGGGAGGGACAGATACGCAGTATTTT.

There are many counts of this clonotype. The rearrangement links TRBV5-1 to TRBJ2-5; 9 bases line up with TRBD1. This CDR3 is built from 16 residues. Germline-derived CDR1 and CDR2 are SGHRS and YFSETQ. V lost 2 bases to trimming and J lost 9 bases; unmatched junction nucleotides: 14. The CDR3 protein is CASSLSPGQGPQAQYF. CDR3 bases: TGCGCCAGCAGCTTATCCCCGGGACAGGGACCTCAGGCCCAGTACTTC.

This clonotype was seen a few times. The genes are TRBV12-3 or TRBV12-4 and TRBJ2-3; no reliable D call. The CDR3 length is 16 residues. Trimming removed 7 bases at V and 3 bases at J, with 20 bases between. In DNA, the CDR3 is TGTGCCAGCATCCGAACCTCTCCCCTAGGAACAGATACGCAGTATTTT. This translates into CASIRTSPLGTDTQYF.

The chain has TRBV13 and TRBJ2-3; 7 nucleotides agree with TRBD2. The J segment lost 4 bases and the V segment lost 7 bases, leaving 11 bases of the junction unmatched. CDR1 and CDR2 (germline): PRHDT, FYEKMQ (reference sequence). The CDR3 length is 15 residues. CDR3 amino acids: CASNLWAGVADTQYF. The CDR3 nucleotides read TGTGCCAGCAACCTCTGGGCGGGAGTCGCAGATACGCAGTATTTT.

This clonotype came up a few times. The CDR3 sequence is CAISERQGAGGELFF. For the CDR3, the DNA is TGTGCCATCAGTGAGCGACAGGGGGCCGGCGGGGAGCTGTTTTTT. The chain employs TRBV10-3 and TRBJ2-2; TRBD1 matches 10 bases. Germline CDR1 and CDR2: ENHRY and SYGVKD. Trimming cost V 2 bases and J 7 bases; bases outside gene matches: 4. This CDR3 spans 15 amino acids.

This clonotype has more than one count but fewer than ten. The CDR3 DNA follows: TGTGCCAGCAGTTTAAAGAGGGGCTCTAGCTCCTACGAGCAGTACTTC. Its protein is CASSLKRGSSSYEQYF. The rearrangement joins TRBV28 to TRBJ2-7, with D perhaps being TRBD1 or TRBD2 (5 bases each). Germline CDR1 MDHEN, CDR2 SYDVKM. V lost 2 bases, J lost 0 bases, and 14 bases lay in between. CDR3 length: 16 amino acids.

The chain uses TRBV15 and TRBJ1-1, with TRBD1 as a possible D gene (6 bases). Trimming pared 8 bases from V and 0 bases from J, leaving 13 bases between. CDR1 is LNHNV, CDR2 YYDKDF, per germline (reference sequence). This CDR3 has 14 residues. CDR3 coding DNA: TGTGCCACCGCGGGCGGACAGATGAACACTGAAGCTTTCTTT. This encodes CATAGGQMNTEAFF.

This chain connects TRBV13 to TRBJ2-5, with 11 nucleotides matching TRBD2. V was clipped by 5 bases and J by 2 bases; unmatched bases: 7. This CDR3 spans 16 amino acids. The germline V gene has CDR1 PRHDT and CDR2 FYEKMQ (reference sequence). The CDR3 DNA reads TGTGCCAGCAGCCATACTAGCGGGAGCATACAAGAGACCCAGTACTTC. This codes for CASSHTSGSIQETQYF. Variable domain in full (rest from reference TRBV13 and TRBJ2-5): AAGVIQSPRHLIKEKRETATLKCYPIPRHDTVYWYQQGPGQDPQFLISFYEKMQSDKGSIPDRFSAQQFSDYHSELNMSSLELGDSALYFCASSHTSGSIQETQYFGPGTRLLVL.

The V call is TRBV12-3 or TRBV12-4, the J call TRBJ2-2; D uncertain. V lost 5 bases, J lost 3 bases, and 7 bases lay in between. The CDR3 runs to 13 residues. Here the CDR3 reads CASSPPDTGELFF. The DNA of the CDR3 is TGTGCCAGCAGTCCCCCAGACACCGGGGAGCTGTTTTTT.

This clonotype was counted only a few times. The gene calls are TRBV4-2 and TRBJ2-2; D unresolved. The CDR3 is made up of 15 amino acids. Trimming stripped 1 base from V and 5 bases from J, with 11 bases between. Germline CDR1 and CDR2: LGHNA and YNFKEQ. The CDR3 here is CASSQGSGLTGELFF. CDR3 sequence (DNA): TGTGCCAGCAGCCAAGGATCGGGTTTAACCGGGGAGCTGTTTTTT.

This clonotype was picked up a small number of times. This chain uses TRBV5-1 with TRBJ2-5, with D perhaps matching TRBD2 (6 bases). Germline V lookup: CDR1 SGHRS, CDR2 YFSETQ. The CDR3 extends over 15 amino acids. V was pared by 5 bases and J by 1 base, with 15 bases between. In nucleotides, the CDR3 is TGCGCCAGCAGGCCTAGACTAGTGGGCCAAGAGACCCAGTACTTC. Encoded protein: CASRPRLVGQETQYF.

The CDR3 coding sequence is TGTGCCAGCACGGGACTAGGAATCACCAGCTCCTACAATGAGCAGTTCTTC. It specifies CASTGLGITSSYNEQFF. The chain uses TRBV11-2 and TRBJ2-1; 8 bases are shared with TRBD2. Germline V gives CDR1 SGHAT, CDR2 FQNNGV. J gave up 0 bases and V 7 bases, and 11 bases lay outside the gene matches. This CDR3 is 17 amino acids long.

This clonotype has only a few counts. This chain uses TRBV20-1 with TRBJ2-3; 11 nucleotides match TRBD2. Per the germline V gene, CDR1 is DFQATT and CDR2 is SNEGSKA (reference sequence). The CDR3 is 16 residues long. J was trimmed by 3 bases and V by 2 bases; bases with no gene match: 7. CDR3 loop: CSARPSSGRLTDTQYF. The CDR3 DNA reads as TGCAGTGCTAGACCTTCTAGCGGGAGGCTAACAGATACGCAGTATTTT.

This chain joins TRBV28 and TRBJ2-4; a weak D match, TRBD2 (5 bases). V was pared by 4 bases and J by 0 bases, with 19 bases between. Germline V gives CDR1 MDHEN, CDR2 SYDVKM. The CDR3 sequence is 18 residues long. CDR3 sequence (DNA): TGTGCCAGCAGTTCCAGTCCGGCGGGCTCTATAGCCAAAAACATTCAGTACTTC. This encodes CASSSSPAGSIAKNIQYF.

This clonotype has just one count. This CDR3 is CASGLVSLDRRSGYEQYF. In DNA, the CDR3 is TGTGCTAGTGGTTTGGTATCCCTGGACAGGAGGTCAGGGTACGAGCAGTACTTC. The V gene is TRBV12-5, the J gene TRBJ2-7, with 7 nucleotides matching TRBD1. V shed 0 bases, J shed 4 bases, and the junction held 15 bases outside the gene matches. CDR3 size: 18 residues. CDR1 is LGHNT and CDR2 is FRNRAP in the germline V gene.

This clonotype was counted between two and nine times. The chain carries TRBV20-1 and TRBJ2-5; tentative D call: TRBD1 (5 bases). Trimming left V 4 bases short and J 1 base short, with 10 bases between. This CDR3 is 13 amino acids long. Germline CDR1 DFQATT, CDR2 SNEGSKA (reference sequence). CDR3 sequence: CSAKETAQETQYF. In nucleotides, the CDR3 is TGCAGTGCTAAAGAGACAGCCCAAGAGACCCAGTACTTC.

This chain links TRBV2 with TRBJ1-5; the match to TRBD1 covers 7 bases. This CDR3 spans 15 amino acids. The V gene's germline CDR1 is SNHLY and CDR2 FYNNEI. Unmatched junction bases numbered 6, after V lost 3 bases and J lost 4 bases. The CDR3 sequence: CASSDPDRVNQPQHF. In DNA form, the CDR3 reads TGTGCCAGCAGTGACCCTGACAGGGTTAATCAGCCCCAGCATTTT.

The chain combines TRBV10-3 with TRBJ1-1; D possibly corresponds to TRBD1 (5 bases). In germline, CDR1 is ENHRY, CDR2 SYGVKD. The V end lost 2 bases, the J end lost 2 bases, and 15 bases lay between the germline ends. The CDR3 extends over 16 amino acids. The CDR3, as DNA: TGTGCCATCAGTGAGGGGACCGGGGGAGGTAACACTGAAGCTTTCTTT. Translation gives CAISEGTGGGNTEAFF.

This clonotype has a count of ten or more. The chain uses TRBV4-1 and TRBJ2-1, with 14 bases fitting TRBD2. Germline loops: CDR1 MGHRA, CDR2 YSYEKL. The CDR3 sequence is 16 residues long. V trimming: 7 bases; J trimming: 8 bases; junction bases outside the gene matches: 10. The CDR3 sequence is CASTERLAGGMDEQFF. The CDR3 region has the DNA TGCGCCAGCACCGAAAGACTAGCGGGAGGGATGGATGAGCAGTTCTTC.

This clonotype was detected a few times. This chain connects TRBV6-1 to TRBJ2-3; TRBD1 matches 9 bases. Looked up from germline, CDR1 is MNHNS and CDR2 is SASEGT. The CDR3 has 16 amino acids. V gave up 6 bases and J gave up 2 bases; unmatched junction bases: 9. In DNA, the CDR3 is TGTGCCAGCAGAACCATGACAGGGGGATCCACAGATACGCAGTATTTT. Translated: CASRTMTGGSTDTQYF.

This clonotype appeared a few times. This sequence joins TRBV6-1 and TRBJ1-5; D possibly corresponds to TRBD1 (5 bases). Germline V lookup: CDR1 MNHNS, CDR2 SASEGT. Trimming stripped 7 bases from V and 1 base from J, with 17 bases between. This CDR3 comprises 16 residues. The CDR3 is CASTDVRETSNQPQHF. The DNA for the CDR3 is TGTGCCAGCACCGATGTCAGGGAGACGAGCAATCAGCCCCAGCATTTT.

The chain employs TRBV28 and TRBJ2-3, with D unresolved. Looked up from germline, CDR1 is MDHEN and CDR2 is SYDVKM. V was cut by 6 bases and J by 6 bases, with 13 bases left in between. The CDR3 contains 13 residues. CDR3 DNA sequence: TGTGCCAGCAGCGCCGTACTGGGGGATACGCAGTATTTT. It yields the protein CASSAVLGDTQYF.

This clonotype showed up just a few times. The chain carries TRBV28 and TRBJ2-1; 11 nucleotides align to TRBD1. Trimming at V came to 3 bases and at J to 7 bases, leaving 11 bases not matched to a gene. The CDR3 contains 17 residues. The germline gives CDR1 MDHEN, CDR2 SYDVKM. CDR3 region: CASSFLPGQGDQNEQFF. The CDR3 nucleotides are TGTGCCAGCAGTTTCCTTCCGGGACAGGGGGATCAAAATGAGCAGTTCTTC.

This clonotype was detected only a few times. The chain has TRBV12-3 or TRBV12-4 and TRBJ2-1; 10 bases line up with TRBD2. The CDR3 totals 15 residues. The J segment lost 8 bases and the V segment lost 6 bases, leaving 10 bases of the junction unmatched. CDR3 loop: CASSRRAGGGDEQFF. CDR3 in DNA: TGTGCCAGCAGCCGTAGAGCGGGAGGGGGAGATGAGCAGTTCTTC.

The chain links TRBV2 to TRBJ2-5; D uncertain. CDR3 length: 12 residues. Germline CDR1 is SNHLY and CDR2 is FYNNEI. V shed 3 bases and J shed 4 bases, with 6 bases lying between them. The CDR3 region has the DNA TGTGCCAGCAGTGAGGATCGAGAGACCCAGTACTTC. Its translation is CASSEDRETQYF.

The CDR3 loop reads CASSQIMTSGRWDQETQYF. Written as DNA, the CDR3 is TGTGCCAGCAGCCAAATCATGACTAGCGGGAGATGGGATCAAGAGACCCAGTACTTC. The V and J genes are TRBV14 and TRBJ2-5; TRBD2 agrees at 12 bases. Trimming removed 2 bases from V and 2 bases from J; junction bases left unmatched: 12. CDR3 length equals 19 residues. CDR1 SGHDN and CDR2 FVKESK come from the germline V gene.

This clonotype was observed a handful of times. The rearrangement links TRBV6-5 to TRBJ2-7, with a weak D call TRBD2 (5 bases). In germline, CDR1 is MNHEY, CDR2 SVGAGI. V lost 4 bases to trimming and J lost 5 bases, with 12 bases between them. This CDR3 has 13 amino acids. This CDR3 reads CASSWSSSHEQYF. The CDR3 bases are TGTGCCAGCAGTTGGTCTAGCTCTCACGAGCAGTACTTC.

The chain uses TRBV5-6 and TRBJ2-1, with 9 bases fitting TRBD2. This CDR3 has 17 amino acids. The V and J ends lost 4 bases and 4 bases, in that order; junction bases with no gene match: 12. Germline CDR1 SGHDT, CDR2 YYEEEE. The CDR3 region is CASSPPASGIPYNEQFF. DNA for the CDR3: TGTGCCAGCAGCCCGCCGGCTAGCGGGATCCCTTACAATGAGCAGTTCTTC.

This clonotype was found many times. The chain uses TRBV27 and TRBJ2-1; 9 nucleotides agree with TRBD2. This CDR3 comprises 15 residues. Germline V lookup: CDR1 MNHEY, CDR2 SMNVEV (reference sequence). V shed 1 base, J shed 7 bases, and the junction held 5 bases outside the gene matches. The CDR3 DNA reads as TGTGCCAGCAGTTTATGGGCGGGAGGGCAAAATGAGCAGTTCTTC. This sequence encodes CASSLWAGGQNEQFF.

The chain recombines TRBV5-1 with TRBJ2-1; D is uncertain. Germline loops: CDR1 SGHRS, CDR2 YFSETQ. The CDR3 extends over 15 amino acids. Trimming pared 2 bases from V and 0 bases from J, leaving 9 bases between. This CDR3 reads CASSFRYSSYNEQFF. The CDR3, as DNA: TGCGCCAGCAGCTTTCGTTACAGCTCCTACAATGAGCAGTTCTTC.